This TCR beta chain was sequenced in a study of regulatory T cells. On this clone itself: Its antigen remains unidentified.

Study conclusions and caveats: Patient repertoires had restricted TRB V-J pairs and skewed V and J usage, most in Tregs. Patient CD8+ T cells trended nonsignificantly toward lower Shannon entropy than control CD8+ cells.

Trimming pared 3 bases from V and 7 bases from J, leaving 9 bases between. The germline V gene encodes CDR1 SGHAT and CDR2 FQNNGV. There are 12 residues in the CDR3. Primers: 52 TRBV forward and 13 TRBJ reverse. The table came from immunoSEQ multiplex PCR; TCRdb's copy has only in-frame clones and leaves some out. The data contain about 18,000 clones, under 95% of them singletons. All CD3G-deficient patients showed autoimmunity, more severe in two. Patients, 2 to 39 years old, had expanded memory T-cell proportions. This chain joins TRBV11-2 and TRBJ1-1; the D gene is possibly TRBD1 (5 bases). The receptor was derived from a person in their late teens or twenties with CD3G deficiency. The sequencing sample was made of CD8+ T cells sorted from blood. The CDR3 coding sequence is TGTGCCAGCAGCTTCCTAACAGGTGAAGCTTTCTTT. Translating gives CASSFLTGEAFF.